The sequence of this TCR beta chain was determined in a study of cytomegalovirus exposure and HLA in healthy donors. Notes on the study in general: Researchers counted 180 or so TCR beta chains as cytomegalovirus-associated. In a later analysis, HLA-C alleles had the fewest associated TCRs, DRB1 alleles the most. Most of the TCR beta V segments (in an earlier analysis) were productive either about 87% or about 30% of the time.

The CDR3 runs to 15 residues. Trimming took 3 bases from V and 2 from J; bases not matched to a gene: 4. Germline V gene sequence: CDR1 LGHNA, CDR2 YNFKEQ. About this clone itself: What it binds is unknown.

The PCR employed 60 Vbeta primers together with 13 Jbeta primers. Clones were sequenced by immunoSEQ multiplex PCR, and TCRdb holds only the in-frame ones, with some missing. The table lists roughly 200,000 clones, around 75% of them singletons, with about 2.9% in the top ten. The clonotype comes from a male donor in good health and CMV-seronegative. The genes are TRBV4-2 and TRBJ2-3; 8 bases agree with TRBD1. The specimen was PBMCs. The CDR3 bases are TGTGCCAGCAGCCACCGGACAGGGCTCACAGATACGCAGTATTTT. Translated: CASSHRTGLTDTQYF.